A single T cell receptor (beta chain) is shown here with its context. The sample belongs to a study of technical replicates of blood from a handful of donors. Germline-derived CDR1 and CDR2 are SGDLS and YYNGEE. This CDR3 region has 14 residues. V gave up 0 bases and J gave up 7 bases, with 13 bases separating them. Repertoires were generated with immunoSEQ multiplex PCR, while TCRdb's copy carries only in-frame clones and drops some. The sample lists tens of thousands of clones; over 90% were seen once. Sequenced input: PBMCs. The chain uses TRBV9 and TRBJ1-2; D unclear. This TCR was recovered from a human donor in good health. Some clones in this sample may be carry-over from other donors' samples. The CDR3: CASSVEARRGGYTF. The CDR3 DNA follows: TGTGCCAGCAGCGTAGAGGCCCGGCGAGGTGGCTACACCTTC.